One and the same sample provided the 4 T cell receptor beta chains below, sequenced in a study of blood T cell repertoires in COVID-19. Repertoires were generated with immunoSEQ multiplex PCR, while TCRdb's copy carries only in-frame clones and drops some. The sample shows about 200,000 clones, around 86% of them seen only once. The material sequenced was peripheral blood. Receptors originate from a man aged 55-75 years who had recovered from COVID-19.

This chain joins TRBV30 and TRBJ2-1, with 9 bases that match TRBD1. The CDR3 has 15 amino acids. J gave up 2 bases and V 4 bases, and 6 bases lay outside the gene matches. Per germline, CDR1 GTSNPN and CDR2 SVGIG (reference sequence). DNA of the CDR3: TGTGCCTGGACCCCGGGACAGGGAACCTACAATGAGCAGTTCTTC. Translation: CAWTPGQGTYNEQFF.

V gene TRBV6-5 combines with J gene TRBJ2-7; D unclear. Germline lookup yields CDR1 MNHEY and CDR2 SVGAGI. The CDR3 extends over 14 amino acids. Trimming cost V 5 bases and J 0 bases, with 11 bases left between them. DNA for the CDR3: TGTGCCAGCAGTCCCGACTTTAGCTCCTACGAGCAGTACTTC. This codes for CASSPDFSSYEQYF.

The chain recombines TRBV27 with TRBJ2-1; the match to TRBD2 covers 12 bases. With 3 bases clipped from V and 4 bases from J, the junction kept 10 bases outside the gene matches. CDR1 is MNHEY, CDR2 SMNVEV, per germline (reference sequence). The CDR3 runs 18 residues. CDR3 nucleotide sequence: TGTGCCAGCAGTTTCCTGACTAGCGGGAGCACTCCTTACAATGAGCAGTTCTTC. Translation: CASSFLTSGSTPYNEQFF.

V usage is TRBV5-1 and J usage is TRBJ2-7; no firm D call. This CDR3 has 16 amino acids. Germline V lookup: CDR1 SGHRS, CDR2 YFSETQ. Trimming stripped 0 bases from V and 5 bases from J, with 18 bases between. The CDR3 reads CASSLARQARDDEQYF. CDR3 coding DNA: TGCGCCAGCAGCTTGGCTCGGCAGGCCCGCGACGACGAGCAGTACTTC.